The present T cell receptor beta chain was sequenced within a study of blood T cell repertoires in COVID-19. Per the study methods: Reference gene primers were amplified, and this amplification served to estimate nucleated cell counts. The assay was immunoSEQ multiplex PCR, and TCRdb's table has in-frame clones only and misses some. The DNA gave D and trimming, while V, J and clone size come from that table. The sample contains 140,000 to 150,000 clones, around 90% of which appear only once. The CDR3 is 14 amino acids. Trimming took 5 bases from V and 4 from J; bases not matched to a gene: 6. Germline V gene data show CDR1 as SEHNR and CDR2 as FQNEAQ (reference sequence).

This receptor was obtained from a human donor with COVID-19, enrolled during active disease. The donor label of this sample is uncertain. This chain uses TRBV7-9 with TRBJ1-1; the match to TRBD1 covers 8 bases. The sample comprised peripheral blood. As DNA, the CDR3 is TGTGCCAGCAGCCTTGGACAGGGAGCCACTGAAGCTTTCTTT. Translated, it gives CASSLGQGATEAFF.